The clone carrying this T cell receptor beta chain was seen only a few times. As yet, its antigen is unknown. This entry comes from a study of T cell repertoires in cytomegalovirus infection. Background on the study: Indicated by public TCR beta signatures were CMV infection and matching HLA type.

The CDR3 runs to 13 residues. CDR1 LNHNV and CDR2 YYDKDF come from the germline V gene (reference sequence). Between the trimmed V and J ends, which lost 0 bases and 8 bases, there was a span of 7 bases. TCRdb fed the reads into MiXCR, producing one record per CDR3 protein. The table has 250,000 to 300,000 distinct CDR3 sequences, roughly 13% seen once; the top ten hold 8.8%. Points from the study as a whole: In two of eight donors, the top clonotype was HLA-C-restricted CMV-specific. Identification of carriers of CMV plus the relevant HLA was achieved through cumulative public TCR beta family frequency.

The chain carries TRBV15 and TRBJ1-4; D uncertain. Sequenced input: PBMCs. The receptor was isolated from a human donor in good health (CMV status not recorded). Some clones in this sample may be carry-over from other donors' samples. The CDR3: CATSRDPSEKLFF. As DNA, the CDR3 is TGTGCCACCAGCAGAGACCCCTCAGAAAAACTGTTTTTT.